The 23 T cell receptor beta chains below come from one sample, sequenced in a study of CD8+ T cells in alopecia areata. Following RNA extraction, reverse transcription yielded cDNA that acted as the sequencing template. Assay used: immunoSEQ multiplex PCR; TCRdb lists only in-frame clones, some missing. The sample includes approximately 210,000 clones, 64% seen only once; the top ten take 1.3%. Treatment described: oral pan-JAK inhibitor, 5-10 mg twice daily. Material: CD4+ T cells sorted from blood, obtained between weeks 49 and 50, from a patient treated with tofacitinib. These receptors were taken from a human donor with alopecia areata.

This clone turned up a few times. This rearrangement joins TRBV6-5 to TRBJ1-2; the match to TRBD1 covers 8 bases. V was clipped by 6 bases and J by 3 bases; unmatched bases: 3. Germline V gene sequence: CDR1 MNHEY, CDR2 SVGAGI. The CDR3 extends over 13 amino acids. CDR3: CASSLTGDYGYTF. As DNA, the CDR3 is TGTGCCAGCAGCCTGACAGGGGACTATGGCTACACCTTC.

Concerning this clone itself: The same CDR3 arises from other DNA sequences in this sample as well. The chain couples TRBV29-1 to TRBJ1-1; D uncertain. CDR3 size: 13 residues. Germline values: CDR1 SQVTM, CDR2 ANQGSEA. With 1 base removed from V and 0 bases from J, the gap between germline ends came to 6 bases. The CDR3: CSVEGRMNTEAFF. The CDR3 coding sequence is TGCAGCGTTGAAGGCAGAATGAACACTGAAGCTTTCTTT.

The table lists this clone with a few counts. The rearrangement links TRBV7-7 to TRBJ2-3, with 7 bases aligning to TRBD2. This CDR3 has 13 residues. V gave up 5 bases and J gave up 9 bases; unmatched junction bases: 8. Germline V CDR1 and CDR2: SSHAT, FNYEAQ (reference sequence). The CDR3 protein is CASSPWGAGTQYF. In DNA form, the CDR3 reads TGTGCCAGCAGCCCCTGGGGAGCGGGGACGCAGTATTTT.

This clone has a handful of counts. The rearrangement joins TRBV29-1 to TRBJ2-3; maybe TRBD1 (6 bases). The CDR3 has 14 residues. Deletions cut 4 bases from V and 6 bases from J, with 17 bases between. In germline, CDR1 is SQVTM, CDR2 ANQGSEA. CDR3 amino acids: CSVVRGTARDTQYF. The CDR3 DNA follows: TGCAGCGTTGTAAGGGGGACCGCCAGGGATACGCAGTATTTT.

This sequence joins TRBV7-9 and TRBJ1-2; no clear D. V lost 5 bases to trimming and J lost 3 bases, with 10 bases between them. Germline CDR1 is SEHNR and CDR2 is FQNEAQ (reference sequence). CDR3 length equals 13 residues. Here the CDR3 DNA reads TGTGCCAGCAGCACCGGACGGGACTATGGCTACACCTTC. It codes for CASSTGRDYGYTF.

The rearrangement links TRBV29-1 to TRBJ2-7; TRBD1 matches at 11 bases. This CDR3 has 13 amino acids. The junction had 6 bases not matched to a gene; V was cut back by 6 bases and J by 5 bases. Germline V gene lookup returns CDR1 SQVTM and CDR2 ANQGSEA. CDR3 bases: TGCAGCGTGCGAAGGACAGGGGGCAACGAGCAGTACTTC. This translates into CSVRRTGGNEQYF.

This clone has a handful of counts. The J gene is TRBJ2-3, the V gene TRBV30; D possibly corresponds to TRBD2 (5 bases). Germline assignment: CDR1 GTSNPN and CDR2 SVGIG (reference sequence). This CDR3 is 13 amino acids long. Between the trimmed V and J ends, which lost 5 bases and 4 bases, there was a span of 13 bases. The CDR3 coding sequence is TGTGCCTGGTACGGCTCCGGGGCAGATACGCAGTATTTT. Protein sequence: CAWYGSGADTQYF. Using reference TRBV30 and TRBJ2-3 for the parts outside the CDR3, the full variable domain is SQTIHQWPATLVQPVGSPLSLECTVEGTSNPNLYWYRQAAGRGLQLLFYSVGIGQISSEVPQNLSASRPQDRQFILSSKKLLLSDSGFYLCAWYGSGADTQYFGPGTRLTVL.

This clone has only a few counts. This chain joins TRBV7-2 and TRBJ1-1; 10 bases match TRBD1. Germline loops: CDR1 SGHTA, CDR2 FQGNSA. The CDR3 length is 15 residues. Trimming at V came to 2 bases and at J to 5 bases, leaving 5 bases not matched to a gene. The CDR3 spells CASSLPGQGWTEAFF. DNA of the CDR3: TGTGCCAGCAGCTTACCGGGACAGGGGTGGACTGAAGCTTTCTTT.

The chain is built from TRBV9 and TRBJ2-5; 8 bases are shared with TRBD2. This CDR3 is 15 amino acids long. Germline values: CDR1 SGDLS, CDR2 YYNGEE. J gave up 0 bases and V 0 bases, and 1 base lay outside the gene matches. The CDR3 sequence is CASSVAGGNQETQYF. The CDR3 DNA reads TGTGCCAGCAGCGTAGCGGGGGGGAACCAAGAGACCCAGTACTTC. Supplemented by reference TRBV9 and TRBJ2-5, the full variable domain reads DSGVTQTPKHLITATGQRVTLRCSPRSGDLSVYWYQQSLDQGLQFLIQYYNGEERAKGNILERFSAQQFPDLHSELNLSSLELGDSALYFCASSVAGGNQETQYFGPGTRLLVL.

The chain couples TRBV5-1 to TRBJ1-1; the match to TRBD1 covers 8 bases. The length of the CDR3 is 15 residues. The V and J ends lost 3 bases and 2 bases, in that order; junction bases with no gene match: 6. The germline CDR1 and CDR2 sequences are SGHRS and YFSETQ. The CDR3 spells CASSSIRGRNTEAFF. The DNA of the CDR3 is TGCGCCAGCAGCTCTATCAGGGGGCGAAACACTGAAGCTTTCTTT.

V gene TRBV4-1 combines with J gene TRBJ2-2, with 8 bases matching TRBD1. CDR3 size: 16 residues. Germline lookup yields CDR1 MGHRA and CDR2 YSYEKL. V was pared by 5 bases and J by 1 base, with 6 bases of the junction left unmatched. The CDR3, as DNA: TGCGCCAGCAGCTTCCCGGGACAGGTGAACACCGGGGAGCTGTTTTTT. Amino acid sequence: CASSFPGQVNTGELFF.

The gene calls are TRBV29-1 and TRBJ1-1, with 8 bases fitting TRBD1. The CDR3 is made up of 13 amino acids. The J segment lost 3 bases and the V segment lost 7 bases, leaving 7 bases of the junction unmatched. Germline V gene sequence: CDR1 SQVTM, CDR2 ANQGSEA. CDR3 nucleotides: TGCAGCGGGTTACAGGGGGGGGACACTGAAGCTTTCTTT. Its translation is CSGLQGGDTEAFF.

This chain connects TRBV30 to TRBJ1-2; 9 bases match TRBD1. CDR1 GTSNPN and CDR2 SVGIG come from the germline V gene (reference sequence). Germline trimming cut 7 bases from V and 3 bases from J; bases unmatched to any gene: 6. The length of the CDR3 is 13 residues. CDR3 DNA sequence: TGTGCCTTTAAGACAGGGGGAGACTATGGCTACACCTTC. This codes for CAFKTGGDYGYTF. The full variable domain, completed using reference TRBV30 and TRBJ1-2, is SQTIHQWPATLVQPVGSPLSLECTVEGTSNPNLYWYRQAAGRGLQLLFYSVGIGQISSEVPQNLSASRPQDRQFILSSKKLLLSDSGFYLCAFKTGGDYGYTFGSGTRLTVV.

The V call is TRBV15, the J call TRBJ2-6; TRBD1 might be the D (6 bases). Germline CDR1 is LNHNV and CDR2 is YYDKDF (reference sequence). V was cut by 0 bases and J by 13 bases, with 7 bases left in between. The CDR3 is 12 amino acids. CDR3 loop: CATSRDQGVLTF. The CDR3 DNA reads as TGTGCCACCAGCAGAGATCAGGGGGTCCTGACTTTC.

Many counts were recorded for this clone. This chain links TRBV11-3 with TRBJ2-7; D ambiguous. The CDR3 length is 16 residues. V lost 5 bases, J lost 5 bases, and 22 bases lay in between. The germline V gene has CDR1 SGHNT and CDR2 YENEEA. This CDR3 reads CASSRKPLDGEDEQYF. For the CDR3, the DNA is TGTGCCAGCAGCCGCAAACCCCTTGACGGCGAGGACGAGCAGTACTTC. Together with reference TRBV11-3 and TRBJ2-7, the CDR3 gives the full variable domain: EAGVVQSPRYKIIEKKQPVAFWCNPISGHNTLYWYLQNLGQGPELLIRYENEEAVDDSQLPKDRFSAERLKGVDSTLKIQPAELGDSAVYLCASSRKPLDGEDEQYFGPGTRLTVT.

This chain joins TRBV5-1 and TRBJ2-3; 9 nucleotides align to TRBD1. The CDR3 is made up of 16 amino acids. Looked up from germline, CDR1 is SGHRS and CDR2 is YFSETQ. Trimming at V came to 5 bases and at J to 5 bases, leaving 12 bases not matched to a gene. The CDR3 region is CASSSEDRGQGDTQYF. CDR3 DNA: TGCGCCAGCAGTTCGGAGGACAGGGGACAAGGAGATACGCAGTATTTT.

This rearrangement joins TRBV29-1 to TRBJ2-1; D is ambiguous. Deletions cut 3 bases from V and 7 bases from J, with 16 bases between. CDR1 and CDR2 from the germline V gene are SQVTM and ANQGSEA. This CDR3 spans 14 amino acids. The CDR3 protein is CSVDTPGRRNEQFF. CDR3 DNA: TGCAGCGTTGATACCCCGGGCAGAAGAAATGAGCAGTTCTTC.

The chain employs TRBV6-1 and TRBJ1-2; perhaps TRBD1 as D (6 bases). The V gene lost 4 bases and the J gene lost 2 bases, with 8 bases spanning the gap. CDR3 length equals 13 residues. CDR1 and CDR2 from the germline V gene are MNHNS and SASEGT. As DNA, the CDR3 is TGTGCCAGCAGTGCCACAGGGAACTATGGCTACACCTTC. This translates into CASSATGNYGYTF.

The chain couples TRBV9 to TRBJ1-2; weak D call: TRBD1 (5 bases). This CDR3 contains 15 residues. V gave up 1 base and J gave up 6 bases, with 16 bases separating them. Germline loops: CDR1 SGDLS, CDR2 YYNGEE. The CDR3 reads CASSVYRGERDGYTF. CDR3 DNA: TGTGCCAGCAGCGTATACCGAGGGGAACGCGATGGCTACACCTTC.

The chain uses TRBV5-6 and TRBJ2-5; D is ambiguous. Trimming pared 3 bases from V and 0 bases from J, leaving 6 bases between. The CDR3 has 13 amino acids. Germline CDR1 reads SGHDT; CDR2 reads YYEEEE. CDR3 protein: CASSSQYQETQYF. DNA of the CDR3: TGTGCCAGCAGCTCTCAGTACCAAGAGACCCAGTACTTC.

CDR3 sequence: CASSAGRGSTDTQYF. The CDR3 bases are TGTGCCAGCAGTGCGGGGCGGGGTAGCACAGATACGCAGTATTTT. The chain has TRBV2 and TRBJ2-3, with D perhaps matching TRBD2 (6 bases). The germline V gene has CDR1 SNHLY and CDR2 FYNNEI. The V end was cut by 4 bases, the J end by 0 bases, with 11 bases between. There are 15 residues in the CDR3. The complete variable domain, with remaining parts taken from reference TRBV2 and TRBJ2-3, reads EPEVTQTPSHQVTQMGQEVILRCVPISNHLYFYWYRQILGQKVEFLVSFYNNEISEKSEIFDDQFSVERPDGSNFTLKIRSTKLEDSAMYFCASSAGRGSTDTQYFGPGTRLTVL.

This sequence joins TRBV7-2 and TRBJ1-6; D is possibly TRBD1 (5 bases). Trimming left V 7 bases short and J 14 bases short, with 21 bases between. CDR1 is SGHTA and CDR2 is FQGNSA in the germline V gene. The length of the CDR3 is 14 residues. The DNA of the CDR3 is TGTGCCAGCACCTTCCCCCAGGGATCGGTAACCCTCCACTTT. Encoded protein: CASTFPQGSVTLHF.

V and J are TRBV5-6 and TRBJ1-1; D uncertain. Trimming pared 7 bases from V and 5 bases from J, leaving 12 bases between. CDR1 is SGHDT and CDR2 is YYEEEE in the germline V gene. This CDR3 is 12 amino acids long. CDR3: CASGRLRTEAFF. Written as DNA, the CDR3 is TGTGCCAGCGGACGTCTCCGGACTGAAGCTTTCTTT.